This T cell receptor beta chain came from a study of identical twins. After removal of 3 bases from V and 6 bases from J, the junction contained 3 bases not matched to a gene. The CDR3 contains 13 residues. Germline CDR1 reads SQVTM; CDR2 reads ANQGSEA. This clonotype came up many times. cDNA molecules carried unique molecular identifiers, and template switching added a universal primer site. From the 5' RACE reads, TCRdb called clonotypes with MiXCR, one entry per CDR3 protein. The table has around 680,000 distinct CDR3 sequences, around 8.3% seen once; the top ten hold 0.98%. These same data were also listed under a study on yellow fever vaccine responses in identical twins.

The rearrangement uses TRBV29-1 and TRBJ2-1, with 9 bases aligning to TRBD2. This clonotype originated in a woman aged 18-29 years in good health. Sequencing was carried out using PBMCs. The CDR3 loop reads CSVDAAGGNEQFF. The CDR3, as DNA: TGCAGCGTTGATGCAGCGGGGGGCAATGAGCAGTTCTTC.